This T cell receptor beta chain stems from a study of blood T cell repertoires in COVID-19. About the study: The cDNA or gDNA used as material had been derived from T cells, B-cell-depleted T cells, or PBMCs.

In the source study's methods: Nucleated cell number was recorded as an estimate derived from reference gene primer amplification. Data came from immunoSEQ multiplex PCR; TCRdb stores just in-frame clones and leaves some out. The V and J calls and the clone size are those of that table, but D and trimming were determined from the DNA. The table records about 160,000 clones, more than 70% of them present only once. This CDR3 spans 14 amino acids. CDR1 and CDR2 from the germline V gene are SGDLS and YYNGEE. V shed 0 bases and J shed 6 bases, with 7 bases lying between them. The receptor comes from a man aged 18 to 30 with active or convalescent COVID-19. The chain joins TRBV9 to TRBJ1-6; D possibly corresponds to TRBD1 (5 bases). Sequencing used peripheral blood. The CDR3: CASSVEQVNSPLHF. CDR3 DNA: TGTGCCAGCAGCGTAGAACAGGTTAATTCACCCCTCCACTTT.